These 18 T cell receptor beta chains share one sample of origin, sequenced in a study of tumor-infiltrating lymphocytes in primary liver carcinoma. Germline DNA was extracted alongside blood RNA, which was obtained from unsorted whole blood. Constant-region priming of around 500 ng total RNA yielded TCR beta cDNA. Libraries for TCR beta were built through three nested multiplex PCR rounds, which together made up a slightly modified ARM-PCR procedure. TRBV1-TRBV30 forward primers paired with a C-beta reverse primer drove the first two PCR rounds, about 11 cycles each. TCRdb independently ran MiXCR on the multiplex PCR reads; one entry per CDR3 protein. Of 300,000 to 350,000 distinct CDR3 sequences in the sample, 50% to 60% were seen once. Sequencing used peripheral blood. The receptors originated from a woman in her 30s with primary liver carcinoma and hepatitis B virus infection.

Only a few counts were recorded for this clonotype. This chain joins TRBV11-2 and TRBJ1-5, with D tentatively TRBD1 (6 bases). Trimming removed 1 base at V and 1 base at J, with 14 bases between. Germline CDR1 is SGHAT and CDR2 is FQNNGV. The CDR3 contains 17 residues. Written as DNA, the CDR3 is TGTGCCAGCAGCTTAGTAGGGGTAACAGGGAGCAATCAGCCCCAGCATTTT. Encoded protein: CASSLVGVTGSNQPQHF. The variable domain in full, with the rest retrieved from reference TRBV11-2 and TRBJ1-5, is EAGVAQSPRYKIIEKRQSVAFWCNPISGHATLYWYQQILGQGPKLLIQFQNNGVVDDSQLPKDRFSAERLKGVDSTLKIQPAKLEDSAVYLCASSLVGVTGSNQPQHFGDGTRLSIL.

The rearrangement uses TRBV6-1 and TRBJ1-1, with D possibly being TRBD1 (6 bases). The CDR3 is 15 residues long. The V gene lost 2 bases and the J gene lost 4 bases, with 14 bases spanning the gap. Germline CDR1 MNHNS, CDR2 SASEGT. Here the CDR3 DNA reads TGTGCCAGCAGTGAACGGACAGTCCAGAGCACTGAAGCTTTCTTT. Translation: CASSERTVQSTEAFF.

This chain links TRBV14 with TRBJ2-5; no reliable D call. Germline loops: CDR1 SGHDN, CDR2 FVKESK. V was pared by 4 bases and J by 2 bases, with 11 bases between. The CDR3 spans 14 residues. In DNA form, the CDR3 reads TGTGCCAGCAGCCTCATGACGGTTCAAGAGACCCAGTACTTC. Amino acid sequence: CASSLMTVQETQYF.

The chain has TRBV11-2 and TRBJ2-3; D assignment may be TRBD1 or TRBD2 (5 bases each). The V gene's germline CDR1 is SGHAT and CDR2 FQNNGV. The ends were cut back, 2 bases at V and 0 bases at J, with 12 bases in the middle. The CDR3 is 16 amino acids. In DNA, the CDR3 is TGTGCCAGCAGCTTAAGGGGAGCCTTTAGCACAGATACGCAGTATTTT. Protein: CASSLRGAFSTDTQYF. The variable domain in full, completed from reference TRBV11-2 and TRBJ2-3, reads EAGVAQSPRYKIIEKRQSVAFWCNPISGHATLYWYQQILGQGPKLLIQFQNNGVVDDSQLPKDRFSAERLKGVDSTLKIQPAKLEDSAVYLCASSLRGAFSTDTQYFGPGTRLTVL.

The chain has TRBV7-9 and TRBJ1-1, with 7 bases identical to TRBD1. The CDR3 totals 18 residues. Germline CDR1 reads SEHNR; CDR2 reads FQNEAQ (reference sequence). V lost 3 bases to trimming and J lost 5 bases; unmatched junction nucleotides: 18. DNA for the CDR3: TGTGCCAGCAGCTTTTCCGACAGGGTGGAGAGGACCGGTACTGAAGCTTTCTTT. Protein product: CASSFSDRVERTGTEAFF.

V gene TRBV6-2 or TRBV6-3 combines with J gene TRBJ2-1, with D perhaps matching TRBD2 (6 bases). Germline loops: CDR1 MNHEY, CDR2 SVGEGT. Trimming pared 10 bases from V and 9 bases from J, leaving 22 bases between. This CDR3 contains 14 residues. CDR3 nucleotide sequence: TGTGCCAACGTTCCCAGAGGGAGGCGTGGTGAGCAGTTCTTC. Translated, it gives CANVPRGRRGEQFF.

This clonotype was seen only a few times. This chain uses TRBV5-4 with TRBJ2-5, with 11 bases fitting TRBD2. V trimming: 3 bases; J trimming: 3 bases; junction bases outside the gene matches: 7. The length of the CDR3 is 16 residues. CDR1 SGHNT and CDR2 YYREEE come from the germline V gene (reference sequence). CDR3 bases: TGTGCCAGCAGCTCCTCTAGCGGGAGGACCGAAGAGACCCAGTACTTC. It codes for CASSSSSGRTEETQYF.

This clonotype was counted a single time. At one of its ends the junction is not consistent with the germline gene, which may arise from a read error. This rearrangement joins TRBV6-5 to TRBJ1-5; D call uncertain. The CDR3 spans 15 residues. CDR1 and CDR2 from the germline V gene are MNHEY and SVGAGI. This CDR3 is CASSYSWVGNQPQHF. The CDR3, as DNA: TGTGCTAGCAGTTACTCTTGGGTTGGCAATCAGCCCCAGCATTTT.

This clonotype was detected only a few times. The chain combines TRBV30 with TRBJ1-1, with 7 bases aligning to TRBD1. V lost 3 bases and J lost 3; bases outside the gene matches: 10. The length of the CDR3 is 15 residues. From germline, CDR1 is GTSNPN and CDR2 SVGIG (reference sequence). The CDR3 nucleotides read TGTGCCTGGAGGGCGGCAGGGGGAAGCTACACTGAAGCTTTCTTT. Translated: CAWRAAGGSYTEAFF.

The J gene is TRBJ2-7, the V gene TRBV4-2; unclear D gene. Germline V CDR1 and CDR2: LGHNA, YNFKEQ. Trimming pared 3 bases from V and 4 bases from J, leaving 4 bases between. CDR3 length: 11 amino acids. The CDR3 coding sequence is TGTGCCAGCAGCCATTGTTACGAGCAGTACTTC. Protein: CASSHCYEQYF.

Concerning this clonotype itself: A much larger clone differs from this one at a single base, so this may be a read error. V and J are TRBV4-1 and TRBJ2-5; TRBD1 matches at 8 bases. The CDR3 length is 15 residues. CDR1 and CDR2 (germline): MGHRA, YSYEKL. The CDR3 is CASSHPGQAKDTQYF. The CDR3 DNA is TGCGCCAGCAGCCACCCGGGACAGGCTAAAGATACCCAGTACTTC.

V and J are TRBV12-3 or TRBV12-4 and TRBJ1-5; 7 nucleotides line up with TRBD1. There are 14 residues in the CDR3. Trimming took 3 bases from V and 7 from J; bases not matched to a gene: 6. This chain's CDR3 is CASSFGQVRQPQHF. The CDR3, as DNA: TGTGCCAGCAGTTTCGGACAGGTCCGCCAGCCCCAGCATTTT.

The chain uses TRBV6-5 and TRBJ2-5; 7 nucleotides agree with TRBD1. Germline CDR1 is MNHEY and CDR2 is SVGAGI. The V segment lost 2 bases and the J segment 5 bases; nucleotides outside the gene matches: 8. The CDR3 length is 15 residues. The CDR3: CASSYATGVGETQYF. In DNA, the CDR3 is TGTGCCAGCAGTTACGCCACAGGGGTGGGTGAGACCCAGTACTTC.

Regarding this clonotype: Sequence at one end of the junction differs from germline and may be a read error. The CDR3 loop reads CARSQDLTSGRQGDTQYF. CDR3 nucleotide sequence: TGTGCCAGGAGCCAAGACCTGACTAGCGGGAGACAGGGAGATACGCAGTATTTT. The genes are TRBV4-3 and TRBJ2-3; 12 nucleotides agree with TRBD2. CDR1 is LGHNA and CDR2 is YSLEER in the germline V gene. The CDR3 runs 18 residues.

This clonotype was observed at least ten times. V gene TRBV12-3 or TRBV12-4 combines with J gene TRBJ2-7; TRBD1 is a possible D gene (6 bases). The CDR3 is 13 residues long. With 5 bases removed from V and 1 base from J, the gap between germline ends came to 9 bases. The CDR3, as DNA: TGTGCCAGCAGTGCTGACAGGTCCTACGAGCAGTACTTC. Its translation: CASSADRSYEQYF.

With respect to this clonotype: It may be a read error: a sequence one base away is much more abundant. V gene TRBV11-2 combines with J gene TRBJ2-7; D uncertain. The CDR3 runs to 14 residues. Germline CDR1 SGHAT, CDR2 FQNNGV. This CDR3 reads CASSPDLPSHEQYF. Written as DNA, the CDR3 is TGTGCCAGCAGCCCTGACTTGCCCTCCCACGAGCAGTACTTC.

About this clonotype itself: One end of the junction does not line up with germline, which may come from a read error. This chain links TRBV30 with TRBJ2-1; D is undetermined. CDR3 length: 16 amino acids. Looked up from germline, CDR1 is GTSNPN and CDR2 is SVGIG (reference sequence). CDR3 region: CAWSGVISSSYNEQFF. CDR3 sequence (DNA): TGTGCCTGGAGTGGGGTGATCAGTAGCTCCTATAATGAGCAGTTCTTC.

For this clonotype: Being one base from a much bigger clone, this may be a read error. J is TRBJ2-1 and V is TRBV29-1, with 9 nucleotides matching TRBD1. Germline V lookup: CDR1 SQVTM, CDR2 ANQGSEA. This CDR3 is 13 amino acids long. The CDR3 DNA reads TGCAGCGCAAAGGGACAGGGCCACAATGAGCGGTTCTTC. Encoded protein: CSAKGQGHNERFF.